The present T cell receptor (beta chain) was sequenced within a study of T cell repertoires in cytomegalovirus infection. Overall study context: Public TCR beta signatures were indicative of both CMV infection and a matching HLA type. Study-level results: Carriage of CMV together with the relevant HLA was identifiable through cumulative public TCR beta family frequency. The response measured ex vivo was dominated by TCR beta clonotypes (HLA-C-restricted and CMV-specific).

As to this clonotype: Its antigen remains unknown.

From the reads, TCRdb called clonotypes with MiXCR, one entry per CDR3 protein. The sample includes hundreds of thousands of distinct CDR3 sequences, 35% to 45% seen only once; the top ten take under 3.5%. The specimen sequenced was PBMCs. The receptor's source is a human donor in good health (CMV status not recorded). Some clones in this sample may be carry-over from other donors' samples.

CDR3 sequence (DNA): TGCGCCAGCAGCCGGGGGGGCACGGGCAAAAACATTCAGTACTTC. This codes for CASSRGGTGKNIQYF. The gene calls are TRBV4-1 and TRBJ2-4, with TRBD2 as a possible D gene (7 bases). The V gene lost 4 bases and the J gene lost 3 bases, with 13 bases spanning the gap. The CDR3 contains 15 residues. Germline V gene sequence: CDR1 MGHRA, CDR2 YSYEKL.